This T cell receptor (beta chain) is from a study of neoadjuvant nivolumab and ipilimumab in lung cancer. For the study at large: Nivolumab 3 mg/kg was given days 1, 15 and 29, plus ipilimumab 1 mg/kg day 1 in combination.

This table comes from immunoSEQ multiplex PCR, and its TCRdb copy is limited to in-frame clones, with some not included. The repertoire holds tens of thousands of clones, 80% seen once, with roughly 6.2% in the top ten. The germline gives CDR1 MNHEY, CDR2 SVGAGI. The CDR3 has 12 residues. V was cut by 0 bases and J by 5 bases, with 4 bases left in between. Study-wide results and limits: Only two of four nivolumab-treated tumors gained richness and clonality by surgery. Pathologic regression was not significantly tied to TCR clonality.

About this clone: Antigen: not known.

This sequence joins TRBV6-5 and TRBJ2-5; D unclear. This TCR was sampled from an adult with non-small cell lung cancer. Here the sequenced sample was peripheral blood, taken before neoadjuvant nivolumab, alone or with ipilimumab. The CDR3 here is CASSYSGETQYF. The CDR3 DNA reads TGTGCCAGCAGTTACTCGGGGGAGACCCAGTACTTC.